Each of the 27 T cell receptor beta chains below was sequenced from the same sample in a study of T cells in Graves' hyperthyroidism and ophthalmopathy. The CDR3 regions of TCR beta were amplified from RNA transcripts. HTBI primers were employed in a first-round RT-PCR of the TCR CDR3. TCRdb ran MiXCR on the multiplex PCR reads and lists one entry per CDR3 protein. In the table there are over 450,000 distinct CDR3 sequences, 13% to 15% of which are singletons. Material: blood. The receptor set was obtained from a young woman with Graves' hyperthyroidism.

Many counts were recorded for this clonotype. The gene calls are TRBV7-2 and TRBJ2-1; tentatively, D is TRBD2 (6 bases). Trimming removed 1 base at V and 0 bases at J, with 16 bases between. The germline gives CDR1 SGHTA, CDR2 FQGNSA. This CDR3 has 18 amino acids. The CDR3 loop is CASSLGFSGGSSYNEQFF. The CDR3 DNA is TGTGCCAGCAGCTTAGGGTTTAGCGGAGGGAGCTCCTACAATGAGCAGTTCTTC.

Comments on this clonotype: A much larger clone lies one base from this, so it may be a read error. The CDR3: CSATGRGLQTGELFF. In nucleotides, the CDR3 is TGCAGTGCCACGGGACGCGGATTACAGACCGGGGAGCTGTTTTTT. The chain employs TRBV20-1 and TRBJ2-2; D could derive from TRBD1 or TRBD2 (5 bases each). Germline V CDR1 and CDR2: DFQATT, SNEGSKA (reference sequence). V lost 6 bases and J lost 5, with 19 bases in between. The CDR3 loop spans 15 amino acids.

The chain carries TRBV5-8 and TRBJ2-5; unclear D gene. The CDR3 runs to 15 residues. The V end was cut by 0 bases, the J end by 3 bases, with 12 bases between. CDR1 and CDR2 from the germline V gene are SGHTS and YDEGEE. CDR3 sequence (DNA): TGTGCCAGCAGCTTGGTATTTGCCAGGAAAGAGACCCAGTACTTC. Its translation is CASSLVFARKETQYF.

This clonotype occurred many times. The chain couples TRBV11-3 to TRBJ2-5, with 10 bases fitting TRBD2. The CDR3 consists of 14 residues. CDR1 and CDR2 from the germline V gene are SGHNT and YENEEA. J gave up 3 bases and V 3 bases, and 1 base lay outside the gene matches. This chain's CDR3 is CASSFGLAEETQYF. As DNA, the CDR3 is TGTGCCAGCAGCTTTGGACTAGCGGAAGAGACCCAGTACTTC.

This clonotype appeared many times. The rearrangement joins TRBV3-1 to TRBJ1-1; D remains unclear. The CDR3 runs 15 residues. CDR1 and CDR2 (germline): LGHDT, YNNKEL (reference sequence). Trimming removed 4 bases at V and 0 bases at J, with 12 bases between. The CDR3 DNA is TGTGCCAGCAGCCCTGTGGCCCTCATGAACACTGAAGCTTTCTTT. Translation gives CASSPVALMNTEAFF.

This clonotype was seen ten or more times. The chain carries TRBV27 and TRBJ2-1, with 10 bases identical to TRBD2. CDR1 and CDR2 from the germline V gene are MNHEY and SMNVEV (reference sequence). This CDR3 contains 18 residues. The J segment lost 3 bases and the V segment lost 5 bases, leaving 13 bases of the junction unmatched. The CDR3 region is CASSLEASGSWVYNEQFF. The CDR3 nucleotides are TGTGCCAGCAGTCTCGAGGCTAGCGGGAGCTGGGTCTACAATGAGCAGTTCTTC.

The sample holds a few counts of this clonotype. A read error may be the cause here, since a much bigger clone is one base away. CDR3 sequence (DNA): TGCAGTGCGTCCGGGACTTCCTACGAGCAGTTCTTC. Translated: CSASGTSYEQFF. The chain carries TRBV20-1 and TRBJ2-7; TRBD2 is a possible D gene (6 bases). The end of the DNA aligns better with TRBJ2-1, so the J call may be wrong. This CDR3 contains 12 residues. Germline values: CDR1 DFQATT, CDR2 SNEGSKA (reference sequence).

This clonotype was found many times. This chain links TRBV30 with TRBJ1-2; a possible D gene is TRBD1 (6 bases). The CDR3 spans 12 residues. Looked up from germline, CDR1 is GTSNPN and CDR2 is SVGIG (reference sequence). The CDR3 sequence: CATPGQNYGYTF. The CDR3 bases are TGTGCTACCCCGGGACAAAACTATGGCTACACCTTC.

The chain is built from TRBV11-2 and TRBJ2-6; D unresolved. The CDR3 has 14 residues. Deletions cut 2 bases from V and 2 bases from J, with 4 bases between. Germline V gene data show CDR1 as SGHAT and CDR2 as FQNNGV. The CDR3 sequence: CASSLSPGANVLTF. DNA of the CDR3: TGTGCCAGCAGCTTATCGCCTGGGGCCAACGTCCTGACTTTC.

V and J are TRBV6-2 or TRBV6-3 and TRBJ2-1, with D unclear. The V and J ends lost 0 bases and 6 bases respectively, with 15 bases between them. CDR1 is MNHEY, CDR2 SVGEGT, per germline. The CDR3 spans 16 residues. CDR3 residues: CASSYSAYGVGNEQFF. The CDR3, as DNA: TGTGCCAGCAGTTACTCCGCCTATGGCGTGGGCAATGAGCAGTTCTTC.

This clonotype has ten or more counts. The chain is built from TRBV12-3 or TRBV12-4 and TRBJ1-3, with D unclear. The CDR3 is 14 amino acids. Trimming removed 6 bases at V and 0 bases at J, with 9 bases between. CDR3 bases: TGTGCCAGCAGGGTGCATTACTCTGGAAACACCATATATTTT. This encodes CASRVHYSGNTIYF.

This clonotype turned up a few times. This chain joins TRBV6-1 and TRBJ2-1; 8 nucleotides agree with TRBD2. The CDR3 is 14 amino acids. Germline assignment: CDR1 MNHNS and CDR2 SASEGT. V dropped 1 base and J dropped 14; count of bases not matched to a gene: 10. The CDR3 protein is CASSEVVVAGTKFF. The CDR3 DNA reads as TGTGCCAGCAGTGAAGTCGTTGTAGCGGGGACTAAGTTCTTC.

This clonotype was observed at least ten times. The CDR3 region is CASRGDRGSPLHF. The CDR3, as DNA: TGTGCCAGCCGGGGAGACAGGGGTTCACCCCTCCACTTT. The rearrangement uses TRBV2 and TRBJ1-6; TRBD1 matches at 8 bases. Germline CDR1 and CDR2: SNHLY and FYNNEI. The J segment lost 9 bases and the V segment lost 8 bases, leaving 6 bases of the junction unmatched. The CDR3 covers 13 residues.

This clonotype showed up many times. The chain employs TRBV6-1 and TRBJ2-3; the D call may be TRBD1 or TRBD2 (5 bases each). The V end was cut by 5 bases, the J end by 0 bases, with 15 bases between. Germline CDR1 MNHNS, CDR2 SASEGT. The CDR3 is 16 amino acids. CDR3 sequence: CASSYSGPTSTDTQYF. CDR3 bases: TGTGCCAGCAGTTATTCGGGGCCAACTAGCACAGATACGCAGTATTTT.

This clonotype appeared many times. This chain links TRBV18 with TRBJ1-5, with 7 bases that match TRBD1. From germline, CDR1 is KGHSH and CDR2 LQKENI. This CDR3 region has 14 residues. Trimming took 3 bases from V and 5 from J; bases not matched to a gene: 4. CDR3 bases: TGTGCCAGCTCACCCCGAACAGGGGATCAGCCCCAGCATTTT. It yields the protein CASSPRTGDQPQHF.

This clonotype was counted ten times or more. The J gene is TRBJ2-5, the V gene TRBV5-1, with 12 bases matching TRBD2. CDR1 SGHRS and CDR2 YFSETQ come from the germline V gene. With V trimmed by 4 bases and J by 4 bases, 11 bases remained unmatched. This CDR3 is 17 amino acids long. CDR3 sequence: CASSTGLAGRHGETQYF. Here the CDR3 DNA reads TGCGCCAGCAGCACGGGACTAGCGGGCCGCCACGGAGAGACCCAGTACTTC.

The chain joins TRBV12-3 or TRBV12-4 to TRBJ1-4; possibly TRBD1 for D (5 bases). The CDR3 spans 14 residues. Trimming removed 5 bases at V and 1 base at J, with 8 bases between. The CDR3: CASSPDRTNEKLFF. The CDR3 DNA sequence: TGTGCCAGCAGTCCCGACAGAACTAATGAAAAACTGTTTTTT.

This clonotype has ten or more counts. This sequence joins TRBV4-1 and TRBJ1-5; D ambiguous. CDR1 MGHRA and CDR2 YSYEKL come from the germline V gene. CDR3 length: 15 residues. V lost 1 base, J lost 0 bases, and 7 bases lay in between. The CDR3 here is CASSQVALSNQPQHF. CDR3 DNA: TGCGCCAGCAGCCAAGTTGCCCTTAGCAATCAGCCCCAGCATTTT.

This clonotype showed up many times. V is TRBV19 and J is TRBJ2-1, with 15 bases aligning to TRBD2. The CDR3 sequence is 17 residues long. Unmatched junction bases numbered 9, after V lost 7 bases and J lost 5 bases. Per the germline V gene, CDR1 is LNHDA and CDR2 is SQIVND (reference sequence). CDR3 bases: TGTGCCAGTAATGGACTAGCGGGAGGGCCTGTAGACAATGAGCAGTTCTTC. Its protein is CASNGLAGGPVDNEQFF.

This clonotype appeared many times. This chain links TRBV29-1 with TRBJ1-2, with 7 bases fitting TRBD1. Per the germline V gene, CDR1 is SQVTM and CDR2 is ANQGSEA. The junction had 6 bases not matched to a gene; V was cut back by 0 bases and J by 5 bases. The length of the CDR3 is 14 residues. The chain's CDR3 is CSVEDVGTAYGYTF. The DNA of the CDR3 is TGCAGCGTTGAAGATGTAGGGACAGCGTATGGCTACACCTTC.

As concerns this clonotype: A much larger clone lies one base from this, so it may be a read error. V usage is TRBV2 and J usage is TRBJ2-2; maybe TRBD1 (6 bases). Germline lookup yields CDR1 SNHLY and CDR2 FYNNEI. The CDR3 sequence is 14 residues long. Trimming cost V 4 bases and J 4 bases, with 10 bases left between them. CDR3 DNA sequence: TGTGCCAGCAGTGGCAGGGGTAGCACCGGGGAGCTGTTTTTT. Its protein product is CASSGRGSTGELFF.

The sample holds many counts of this clonotype. The rearrangement uses TRBV9 and TRBJ1-2; TRBD1 agrees at 8 bases. The CDR3 runs to 12 residues. V dropped 0 bases and J dropped 8; count of bases not matched to a gene: 0. CDR1 and CDR2 (germline): SGDLS, YYNGEE. This chain's CDR3 is CASSVGTGGYTF. In DNA, the CDR3 is TGTGCCAGCAGCGTAGGGACAGGGGGCTACACCTTC.

In its sample, this clonotype was seen many times. This sequence joins TRBV20-1 and TRBJ2-3, with 11 bases matching TRBD2. Trimming cost V 2 bases and J 5 bases; bases outside gene matches: 6. The CDR3 has 15 amino acids. The germline gives CDR1 DFQATT, CDR2 SNEGSKA (reference sequence). The CDR3 spells CSARHRLAGRDTQYF. DNA of the CDR3: TGCAGTGCTAGACATAGACTAGCGGGACGAGATACGCAGTATTTT.

At least ten counts were recorded for this clonotype. The V gene is TRBV29-1, the J gene TRBJ2-1; D is perhaps TRBD1 or TRBD2 (5 bases each). Germline V gene sequence: CDR1 SQVTM, CDR2 ANQGSEA. The CDR3 consists of 11 residues. V lost 4 bases and J 7 bases, leaving 8 bases between the germline ends. The CDR3 DNA reads TGCAGCGTTGTTGAGGGGAATGAGCAGTTCTTC. Translated, it gives CSVVEGNEQFF.

Many counts were recorded for this clonotype. The chain combines TRBV12-3 or TRBV12-4 with TRBJ2-2; TRBD1 matches at 9 bases. The V and J ends lost 5 bases and 6 bases, in that order; junction bases with no gene match: 10. The CDR3 length is 16 residues. The DNA of the CDR3 is TGTGCCAGCAGTCCAATCGACAGGGGGGGAGCCGGGGAGCTGTTTTTT. Amino acid sequence: CASSPIDRGGAGELFF.

This clonotype showed up many times. This chain links TRBV28 with TRBJ1-2; 8 bases fit TRBD1. The CDR3 has 14 amino acids. Looked up from germline, CDR1 is MDHEN and CDR2 is SYDVKM. The ends lost 4 bases at V and 8 bases at J; junction bases unmatched: 9. The CDR3 spells CASSSNRGLVGYTF. The DNA for the CDR3 is TGTGCCAGCAGTTCGAACAGGGGGTTGGTAGGCTACACCTTC.

This clonotype was observed a few times. The chain employs TRBV20-1 and TRBJ2-3, with 12 bases aligning to TRBD2. Trimming took 5 bases from V and 0 from J; bases not matched to a gene: 15. Germline values: CDR1 DFQATT, CDR2 SNEGSKA (reference sequence). This CDR3 is built from 19 residues. DNA for the CDR3: TGCAGTGCTCCACGTTTACTAGCGGGAGGTAGGGCTAGCACAGATACGCAGTATTTT. This translates into CSAPRLLAGGRASTDTQYF.